This T cell receptor (beta chain) was identified in a study of cytomegalovirus exposure and HLA in healthy donors. Amplification used 60 Vbeta primers and 13 Jbeta primers. Produced via immunoSEQ multiplex PCR; TCRdb's table is partial and in-frame only. The repertoire consists of some 130,000 clones, with roughly 79% occurring once and the leading ten covering around 1.8%. Germline loops: CDR1 LNHNV, CDR2 YYDKDF (reference sequence). The CDR3 extends over 16 amino acids. The V segment lost 6 bases and the J segment 7 bases; nucleotides outside the gene matches: 11. This clonotype originated in a woman aged 40-49 years in good health and CMV-seronegative. The sequenced sample consisted of PBMCs. The chain carries TRBV15 and TRBJ2-1; TRBD2 matches at 11 bases. CDR3 DNA: TGTGCCACCAGAGGGCTAGCGGGGGGCCCTGGGAATGAGCAGTTCTTC. It specifies CATRGLAGGPGNEQFF.